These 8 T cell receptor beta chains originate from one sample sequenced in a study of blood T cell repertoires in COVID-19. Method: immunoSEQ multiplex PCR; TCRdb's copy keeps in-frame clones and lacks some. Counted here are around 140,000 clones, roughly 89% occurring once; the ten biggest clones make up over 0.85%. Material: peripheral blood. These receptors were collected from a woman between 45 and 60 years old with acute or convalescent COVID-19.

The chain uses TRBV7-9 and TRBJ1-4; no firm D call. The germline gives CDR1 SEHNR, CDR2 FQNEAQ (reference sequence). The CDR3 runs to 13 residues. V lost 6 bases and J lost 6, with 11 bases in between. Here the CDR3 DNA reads TGTGCCAGCAGGCCAGGACTCGATGAAAAACTGTTTTTT. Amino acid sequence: CASRPGLDEKLFF.

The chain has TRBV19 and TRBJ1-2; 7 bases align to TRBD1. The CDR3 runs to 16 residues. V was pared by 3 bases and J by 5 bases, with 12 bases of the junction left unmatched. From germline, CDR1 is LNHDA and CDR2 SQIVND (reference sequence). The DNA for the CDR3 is TGTGCCAGTAGTATTCTCGGGGACAGATTATTTTATGGCTACACCTTC. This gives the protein CASSILGDRLFYGYTF.

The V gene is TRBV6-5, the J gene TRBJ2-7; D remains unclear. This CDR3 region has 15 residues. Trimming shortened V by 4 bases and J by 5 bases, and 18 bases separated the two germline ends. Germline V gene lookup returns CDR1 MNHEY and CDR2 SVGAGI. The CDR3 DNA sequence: TGTGCCAGCAGTTCGAGACGTCTTCTTCGGGACGAGCAGTACTTC. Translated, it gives CASSSRRLLRDEQYF.

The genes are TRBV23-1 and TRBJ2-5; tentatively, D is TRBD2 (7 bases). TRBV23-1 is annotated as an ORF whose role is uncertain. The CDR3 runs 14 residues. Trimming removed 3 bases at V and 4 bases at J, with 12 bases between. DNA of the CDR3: TGCGCCAGCAGTCAGGGGAGGGGGGGAGAGACCCAGTACTTC. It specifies CASSQGRGGETQYF.

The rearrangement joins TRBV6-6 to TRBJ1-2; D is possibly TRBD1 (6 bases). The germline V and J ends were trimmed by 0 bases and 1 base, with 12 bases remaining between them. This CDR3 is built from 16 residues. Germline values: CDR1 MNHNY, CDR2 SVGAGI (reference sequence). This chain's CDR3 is CASSYSRDTLNYGYTF. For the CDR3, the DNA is TGTGCCAGCAGTTACTCGAGGGACACCCTTAACTATGGCTACACCTTC.

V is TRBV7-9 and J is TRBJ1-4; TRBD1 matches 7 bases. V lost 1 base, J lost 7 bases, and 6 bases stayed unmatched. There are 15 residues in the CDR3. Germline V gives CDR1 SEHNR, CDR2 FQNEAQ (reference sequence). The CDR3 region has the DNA TGTGCCAGCAGCTTAGTAACAGGGGTTGGTGAAAAACTGTTTTTT. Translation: CASSLVTGVGEKLFF.

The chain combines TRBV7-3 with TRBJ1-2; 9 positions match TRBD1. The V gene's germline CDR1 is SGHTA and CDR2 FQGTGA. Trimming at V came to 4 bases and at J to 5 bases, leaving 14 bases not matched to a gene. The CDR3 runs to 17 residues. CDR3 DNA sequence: TGTGCCAGCAGCTATGGCGGCCGGGACAGGGTAAAATATGGCTACACCTTC. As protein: CASSYGGRDRVKYGYTF.

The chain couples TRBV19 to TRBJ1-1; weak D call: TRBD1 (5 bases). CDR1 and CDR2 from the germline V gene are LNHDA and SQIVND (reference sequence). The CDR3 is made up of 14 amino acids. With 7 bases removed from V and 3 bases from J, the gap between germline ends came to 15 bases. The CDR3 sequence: CASNTGRRDTEAFF. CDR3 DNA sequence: TGTGCCAGTAACACAGGCCGAAGGGACACTGAAGCTTTCTTT.